Each of the 5 T cell receptor beta chains below was sequenced from the same sample in a study of blood T cell repertoires in COVID-19. Some clones are missing from TCRdb's copy, which holds only in-frame ones; the method was immunoSEQ multiplex PCR. The sample yields roughly 240,000 clones, 86% seen once. Input material: PBMCs or T cells enriched from blood (not recorded which). Source of these receptors: a woman aged 45-60 years who had recovered from COVID-19.

The rearrangement links TRBV5-6 to TRBJ2-6, with D uncertain. The germline CDR1 and CDR2 sequences are SGHDT and YYEEEE. The CDR3 consists of 16 residues. Trimming pared 4 bases from V and 0 bases from J, leaving 11 bases between. CDR3 coding DNA: TGTGCCAGCAGCGGGCAGATATACTCTGGGGCCAACGTCCTGACTTTC. Translated, it gives CASSGQIYSGANVLTF. Variable domain in full (rest from reference TRBV5-6 and TRBJ2-6): DAGVTQSPTHLIKTRGQQVTLRCSPKSGHDTVSWYQQALGQGPQFIFQYYEEEERQRGNFPDRFSGHQFPNYSSELNVNALLLGDSALYLCASSGQIYSGANVLTFGAGSRLTVL.

The rearrangement links TRBV12-5 to TRBJ1-3, with D possibly TRBD1 on 6 matching bases. Germline V gives CDR1 LGHNT, CDR2 FRNRAP. V lost 3 bases and J lost 2, with 8 bases in between. This CDR3 comprises 14 residues. The DNA of the CDR3 is TGTGCTAGTGGTTTAGGGGGAACTGGAAACACCATATATTTT. Amino acid sequence: CASGLGGTGNTIYF.

This chain joins TRBV7-9 and TRBJ2-7, with 9 bases that match TRBD1. In germline, CDR1 is SEHNR, CDR2 FQNEAQ (reference sequence). V shed 2 bases, J shed 3 bases, and the junction held 2 bases outside the gene matches. The CDR3 totals 14 residues. In nucleotides, the CDR3 is TGTGCCAGCAGCTTACCGGGACAGGGCTACGAGCAGTACTTC. Residues: CASSLPGQGYEQYF.

The rearrangement links TRBV9 to TRBJ1-2; a possible D gene is TRBD1 (6 bases). Trimming stripped 4 bases from V and 4 bases from J, with 17 bases between. CDR1 SGDLS and CDR2 YYNGEE come from the germline V gene. The CDR3 covers 15 residues. The DNA of the CDR3 is TGTGCCAGCAGCCCCCCCCAGGGGCCATCCTATGGCTACACCTTC. Protein sequence: CASSPPQGPSYGYTF.

The chain joins TRBV11-3 to TRBJ1-5; a weak D match, TRBD1 (6 bases). CDR1 is SGHNT, CDR2 YENEEA, per germline. Trimming pared 2 bases from V and 0 bases from J, leaving 11 bases between. This CDR3 comprises 16 residues. The CDR3 is CASSLTGSSSNQPQHF. CDR3 bases: TGTGCCAGCAGCTTAACAGGGTCCAGTAGCAATCAGCCCCAGCATTTT.